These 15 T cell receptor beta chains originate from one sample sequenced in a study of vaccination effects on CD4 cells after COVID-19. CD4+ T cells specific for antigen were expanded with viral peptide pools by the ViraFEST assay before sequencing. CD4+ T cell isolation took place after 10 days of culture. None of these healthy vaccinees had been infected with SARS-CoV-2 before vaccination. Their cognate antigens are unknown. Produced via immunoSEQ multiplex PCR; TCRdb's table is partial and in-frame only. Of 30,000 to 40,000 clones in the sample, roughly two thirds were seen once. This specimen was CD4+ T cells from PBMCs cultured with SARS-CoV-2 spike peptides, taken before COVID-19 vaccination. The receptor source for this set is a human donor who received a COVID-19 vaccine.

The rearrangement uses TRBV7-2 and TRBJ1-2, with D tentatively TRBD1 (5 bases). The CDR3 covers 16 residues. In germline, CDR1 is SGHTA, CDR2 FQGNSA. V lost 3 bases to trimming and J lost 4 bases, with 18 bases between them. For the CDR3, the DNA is TGTGCCAGCAGCTTTGGAGCTCGCCCAGGGAGCTATGGCTACACCTTC. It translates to CASSFGARPGSYGYTF.

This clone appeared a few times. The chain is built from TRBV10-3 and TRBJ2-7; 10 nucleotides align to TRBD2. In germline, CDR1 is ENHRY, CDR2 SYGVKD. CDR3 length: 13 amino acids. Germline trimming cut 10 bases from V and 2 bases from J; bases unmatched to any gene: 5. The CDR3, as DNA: TGTGCCACCCTAGCGGGGGAGGCCTACGAGCAGTACTTC. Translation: CATLAGEAYEQYF.

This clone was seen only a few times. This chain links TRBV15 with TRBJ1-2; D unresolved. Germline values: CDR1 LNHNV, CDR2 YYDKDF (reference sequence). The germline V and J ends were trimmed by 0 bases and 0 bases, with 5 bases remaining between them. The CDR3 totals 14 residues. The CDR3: CATSRDAANYGYTF. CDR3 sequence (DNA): TGTGCCACCAGCAGAGATGCCGCTAACTATGGCTACACCTTC.

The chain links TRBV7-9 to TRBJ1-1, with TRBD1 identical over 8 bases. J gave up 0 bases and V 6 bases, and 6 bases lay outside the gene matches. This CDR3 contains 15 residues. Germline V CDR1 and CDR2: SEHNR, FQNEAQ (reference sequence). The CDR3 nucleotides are TGTGCCAGCAGACCAACAGGGGGTTTGAACACTGAAGCTTTCTTT. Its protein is CASRPTGGLNTEAFF.

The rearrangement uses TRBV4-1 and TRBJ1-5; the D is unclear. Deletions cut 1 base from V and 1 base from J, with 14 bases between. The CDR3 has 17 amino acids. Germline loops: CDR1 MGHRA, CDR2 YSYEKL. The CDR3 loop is CASSQVARTASNQPQHF. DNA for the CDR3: TGCGCCAGCAGCCAAGTTGCGCGGACGGCCAGCAATCAGCCCCAGCATTTT.

This CDR3 is CASSFSNNEQFF. CDR3 DNA: TGTGCCAGCAGCTTCAGTAACAATGAGCAGTTCTTC. The chain carries TRBV7-9 and TRBJ2-1; D ambiguous. CDR3 length: 12 residues. Germline CDR1 is SEHNR and CDR2 is FQNEAQ (reference sequence). Trimming shortened V by 3 bases and J by 5 bases, and 5 bases separated the two germline ends. Together with reference TRBV7-9 and TRBJ2-1, the CDR3 gives the full variable domain: DTGVSQNPRHKITKRGQNVTFRCDPISEHNRLYWYRQTLGQGPEFLTYFQNEAQLEKSRLLSDRFSAERPKGSFSTLEIQRTEQGDSAMYLCASSFSNNEQFFGPGTRLTVL.

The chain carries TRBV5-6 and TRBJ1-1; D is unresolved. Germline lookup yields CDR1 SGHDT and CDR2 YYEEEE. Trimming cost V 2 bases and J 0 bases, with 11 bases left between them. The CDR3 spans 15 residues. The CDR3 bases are TGTGCCAGCAGCTTCAGGCGACGGTTGAACACTGAAGCTTTCTTT. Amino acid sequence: CASSFRRRLNTEAFF.

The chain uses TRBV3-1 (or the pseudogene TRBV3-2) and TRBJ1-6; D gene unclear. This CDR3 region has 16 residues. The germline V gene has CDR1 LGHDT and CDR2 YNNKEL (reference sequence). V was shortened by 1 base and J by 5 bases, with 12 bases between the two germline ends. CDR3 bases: TGTGCCAGCAGCCAAGCTGAACAGTTACATAATTCACCCCTCCACTTT. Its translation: CASSQAEQLHNSPLHF.

CDR3 region: CASSQEGAGGANVLTF. In nucleotides, the CDR3 is TGTGCCAGCAGCCAAGAGGGAGCAGGAGGGGCCAACGTCCTGACTTTC. V is TRBV4-2 and J is TRBJ2-6; tentative D call: TRBD2 (5 bases). The V end lost 0 bases, the J end lost 4 bases, and 10 bases lay between the germline ends. The CDR3 is 16 amino acids. Germline V gene data show CDR1 as LGHNA and CDR2 as YNFKEQ.

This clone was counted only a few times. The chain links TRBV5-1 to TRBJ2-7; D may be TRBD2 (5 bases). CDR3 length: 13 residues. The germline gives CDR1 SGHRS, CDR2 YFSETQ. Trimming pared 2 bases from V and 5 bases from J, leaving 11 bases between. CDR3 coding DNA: TGCGCCAGCAGCTTAAGGAGGTTCCACGAGCAGTACTTC. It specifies CASSLRRFHEQYF.

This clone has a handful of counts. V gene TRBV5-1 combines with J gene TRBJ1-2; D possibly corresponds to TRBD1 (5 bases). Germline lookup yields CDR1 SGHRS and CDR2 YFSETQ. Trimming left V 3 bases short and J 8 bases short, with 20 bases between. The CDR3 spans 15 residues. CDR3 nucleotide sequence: TGCGCCAGCAGCTACTCACCCGGGACGGGATGGGGCTACACCTTC. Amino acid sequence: CASSYSPGTGWGYTF.

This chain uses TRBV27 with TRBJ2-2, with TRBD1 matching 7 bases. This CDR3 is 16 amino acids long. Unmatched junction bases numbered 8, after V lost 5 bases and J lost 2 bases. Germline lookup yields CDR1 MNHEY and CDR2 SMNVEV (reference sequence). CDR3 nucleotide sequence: TGTGCCAGCAGTCATCCGACAGGGCTTAACACCGGGGAGCTGTTTTTT. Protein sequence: CASSHPTGLNTGELFF.

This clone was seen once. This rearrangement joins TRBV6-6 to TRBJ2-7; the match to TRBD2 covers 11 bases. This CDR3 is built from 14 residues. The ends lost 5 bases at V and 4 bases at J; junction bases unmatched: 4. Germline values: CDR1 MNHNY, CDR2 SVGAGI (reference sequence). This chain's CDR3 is CASSPGTSGYEQYF. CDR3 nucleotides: TGTGCCAGCAGTCCCGGGACTAGCGGTTACGAGCAGTACTTC.

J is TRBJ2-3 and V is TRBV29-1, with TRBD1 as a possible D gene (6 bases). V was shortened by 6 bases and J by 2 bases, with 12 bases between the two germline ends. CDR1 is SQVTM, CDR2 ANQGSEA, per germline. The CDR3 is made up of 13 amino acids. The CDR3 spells CSVRQALTDTQYF. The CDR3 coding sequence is TGCAGCGTCCGACAGGCGCTCACAGATACGCAGTATTTT.

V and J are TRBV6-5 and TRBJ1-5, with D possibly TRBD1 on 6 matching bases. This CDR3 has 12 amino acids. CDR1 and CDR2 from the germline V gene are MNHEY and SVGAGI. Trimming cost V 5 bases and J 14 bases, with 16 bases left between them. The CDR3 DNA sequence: TGTGCCAGCAGTAGCGAGCAGGGGAGGGAGCATTTT. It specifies CASSSEQGREHF.